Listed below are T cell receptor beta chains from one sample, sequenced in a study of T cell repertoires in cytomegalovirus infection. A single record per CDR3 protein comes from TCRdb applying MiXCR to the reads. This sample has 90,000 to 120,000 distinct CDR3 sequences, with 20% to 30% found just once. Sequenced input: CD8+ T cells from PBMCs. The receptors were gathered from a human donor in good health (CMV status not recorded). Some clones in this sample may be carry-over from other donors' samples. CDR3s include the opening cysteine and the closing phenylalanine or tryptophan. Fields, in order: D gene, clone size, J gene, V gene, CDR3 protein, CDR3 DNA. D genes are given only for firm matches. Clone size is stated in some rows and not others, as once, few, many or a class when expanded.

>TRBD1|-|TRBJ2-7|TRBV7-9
CASSFPGQTYEQYF
TGTGCCAGCAGCTTTCCGGGACAGACCTACGAGCAGTACTTC
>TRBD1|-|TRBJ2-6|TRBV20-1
CSARDSGTGDSGANVLTF
TGCAGTGCTAGAGATTCCGGGACAGGAGACTCTGGGGCCAACGTCCTGACTTTC
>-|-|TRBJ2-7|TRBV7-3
CASSSPSQGGEQYF
TGTGCCAGCAGCTCCCCTAGCCAGGGGGGCGAGCAGTACTTC
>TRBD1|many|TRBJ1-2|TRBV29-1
CSAYGLQGLRGYGYTF
TGCAGCGCCTACGGATTACAGGGGCTCCGCGGCTATGGCTACACCTTC
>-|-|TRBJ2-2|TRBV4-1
CASSQDRGGGELFF
TGCGCCAGCAGCCAAGATCGGGGAGGCGGGGAGCTGTTTTTT
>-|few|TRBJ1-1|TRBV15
CATTSGRVGTEAFF
TGTGCCACCACCTCAGGAAGGGTGGGCACTGAAGCTTTCTTT
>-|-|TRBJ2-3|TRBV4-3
CASSQDIGLPGTDTQYF
TGCGCCAGCAGCCAAGATATAGGACTCCCGGGCACAGATACGCAGTATTTT
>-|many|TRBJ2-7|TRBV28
CASSPFEGPSYEQYF
TGTGCCAGCAGCCCCTTTGAGGGACCCTCCTACGAGCAGTACTTC
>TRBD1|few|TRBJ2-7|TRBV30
CAFTPDRGLNEQYF
TGTGCCTTCACACCCGACAGGGGGCTGAACGAGCAGTACTTC
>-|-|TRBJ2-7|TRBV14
CASSPNGGRPYEQYF
TGTGCCAGCAGCCCCAATGGAGGGAGGCCCTACGAGCAGTACTTC
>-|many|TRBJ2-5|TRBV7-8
CASSLQGFRYQETQYF
TGTGCCAGCAGCTTACAAGGGTTTAGGTACCAAGAGACCCAGTACTTC
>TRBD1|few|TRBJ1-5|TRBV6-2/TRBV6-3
CASERGGGNQPQHF
TGTGCCAGCGAGAGAGGGGGCGGCAATCAGCCCCAGCATTTT
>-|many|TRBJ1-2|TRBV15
CATSPDKGITIDGYTF
TGTGCCACCAGTCCCGACAAGGGGATAACGATAGATGGCTACACCTTC
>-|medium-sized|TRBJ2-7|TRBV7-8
CASSLGVGSSYEQYF
TGTGCCAGCAGCTTAGGCGTGGGCAGCTCCTACGAGCAGTACTTC
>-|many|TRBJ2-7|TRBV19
CASSIFVDSSYEQYF
TGTGCCAGTAGTATTTTTGTCGACTCCTCCTACGAGCAGTACTTC
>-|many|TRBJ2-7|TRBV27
CASSPGTHYEQYF
TGTGCCAGCAGTCCCGGGACCCACTACGAGCAGTACTTC
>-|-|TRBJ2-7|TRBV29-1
CSVEIRGASYEQYF
TGCAGCGTTGAAATCCGCGGAGCCAGCTACGAGCAGTACTTC
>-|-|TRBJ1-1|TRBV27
CASSLRGMNTEAFF
TGTGCCAGCAGTTTAAGAGGGATGAACACTGAAGCTTTCTTT
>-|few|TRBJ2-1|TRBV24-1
CATSDPIYNEQFF
TGTGCCACCAGTGATCCTATTTACAATGAGCAGTTCTTC
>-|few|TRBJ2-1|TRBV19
CASRFGNSYNEQFF
TGTGCCAGTAGATTCGGTAACTCCTACAATGAGCAGTTCTTC
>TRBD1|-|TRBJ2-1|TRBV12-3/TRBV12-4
CASSLWGQGNNEQFF
TGTGCCAGCAGTTTATGGGGACAGGGAAACAATGAGCAGTTCTTC
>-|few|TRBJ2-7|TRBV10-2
CASGLVLAYEQYF
TGCGCCAGCGGGCTAGTCCTAGCCTACGAGCAGTACTTC
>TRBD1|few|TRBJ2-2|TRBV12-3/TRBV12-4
CASRFRDSQNTGELFF
TGTGCCAGCAGATTCCGGGACAGTCAAAACACCGGGGAGCTGTTTTTT
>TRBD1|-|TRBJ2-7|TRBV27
CASSRRGQENYEQYF
TGTGCCAGCAGTCGTAGAGGACAGGAGAACTACGAGCAGTACTTC
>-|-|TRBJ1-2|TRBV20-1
CSAREAGMAGRDYGYTF
TGCAGTGCTAGAGAGGCGGGAATGGCAGGGAGAGACTATGGCTACACCTTC
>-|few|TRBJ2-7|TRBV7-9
CASSPDWGEQYF
TGTGCCAGCAGCCCCGACTGGGGCGAGCAGTACTTC
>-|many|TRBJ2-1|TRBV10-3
CAISGTVNEQFF
TGTGCCATCAGTGGAACAGTTAATGAGCAGTTCTTC
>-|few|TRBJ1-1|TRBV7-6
CASTPGVGPEAFF
TGTGCCAGCACCCCGGGGGTCGGGCCTGAAGCTTTCTTT
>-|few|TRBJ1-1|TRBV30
CAWSELGFETEAFF
TGTGCCTGGAGTGAACTTGGGTTCGAGACTGAAGCTTTCTTT
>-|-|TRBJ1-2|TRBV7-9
CASSQTRDTNGYTF
TGTGCCAGCAGCCAGACCCGGGACACCAATGGCTACACCTTC
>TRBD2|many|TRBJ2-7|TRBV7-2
CASSPRDGGSPYEQYF
TGTGCCAGCAGCCCCCGTGACGGGGGGTCCCCCTACGAGCAGTACTTC
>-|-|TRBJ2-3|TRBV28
CASSLGGGASSTDTQYF
TGTGCCAGCAGTTTAGGTGGGGGGGCTTCTAGCACAGATACGCAGTATTTT
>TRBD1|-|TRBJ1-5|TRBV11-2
CASSYRQGAQPQHF
TGTGCCAGCAGCTACCGGCAGGGGGCCCAGCCCCAGCATTTT
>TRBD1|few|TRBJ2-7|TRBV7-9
CASSAGQGEVDEQYF
TGTGCCAGCAGCGCGGGACAGGGAGAGGTCGACGAGCAGTACTTC
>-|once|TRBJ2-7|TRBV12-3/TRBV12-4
CASSLPGPAYEQYF
TGTGCCAGCAGTCTCCCTGGACCAGCCTACGAGCAGTACTTC
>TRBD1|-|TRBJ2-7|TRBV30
CAWSEGRGSYEQYF
TGTGCCTGGAGTGAAGGCAGGGGGTCCTACGAGCAGTACTTC
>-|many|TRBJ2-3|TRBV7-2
CASSLLADTQYF
TGTGCCAGCAGCTTATTGGCAGATACGCAGTATTTT
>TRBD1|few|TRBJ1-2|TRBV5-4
CASSARQGGNGYTF
TGTGCCAGCAGCGCCCGACAGGGCGGCAATGGCTACACCTTC
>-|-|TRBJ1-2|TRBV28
CASSPQGLGYTF
TGTGCCAGCAGTCCACAGGGTTTGGGCTACACCTTC
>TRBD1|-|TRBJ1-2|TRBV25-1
CASSLTGTGYTF
TGTGCCAGCAGCTTGACAGGGACCGGCTACACCTTC
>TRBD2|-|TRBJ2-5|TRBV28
CASQGRTSGGEGETQYF
TGTGCCAGCCAGGGCCGGACTAGCGGGGGGGAGGGGGAGACCCAGTACTTC
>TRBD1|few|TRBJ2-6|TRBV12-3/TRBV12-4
CASSHRGAPSGANVLTF
TGTGCCAGCAGCCACAGGGGAGCCCCCTCTGGGGCCAACGTCCTGACTTTC
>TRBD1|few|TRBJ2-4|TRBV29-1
CSVGQGGTKNIQYF
TGCAGCGTTGGACAGGGGGGGACCAAAAACATTCAGTACTTC
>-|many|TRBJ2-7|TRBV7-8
CASSPRASYEQYF
TGTGCCAGCAGCCCCCGGGCCTCCTACGAGCAGTACTTC
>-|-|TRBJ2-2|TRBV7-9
CASSLPVTGELFF
TGTGCCAGCAGCCTCCCGGTCACCGGGGAGCTGTTTTTT
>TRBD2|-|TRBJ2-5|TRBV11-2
CASSSTSDTEETQYF
TGTGCCAGCAGCTCGACTAGCGATACAGAAGAGACCCAGTACTTC
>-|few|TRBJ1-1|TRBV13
CASSPPQTDTEAFF
TGTGCCAGCAGCCCCCCCCAGACCGACACTGAAGCTTTCTTT
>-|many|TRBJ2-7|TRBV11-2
CASSGVTSYEQYF
TGTGCCAGCAGCGGAGTCACGTCCTACGAGCAGTACTTC
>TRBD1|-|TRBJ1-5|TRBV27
CASSFKGAGQPQHF
TGTGCCAGCAGTTTCAAGGGGGCAGGGCAGCCCCAGCATTTT
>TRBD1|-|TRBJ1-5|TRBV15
CATSRPDRGSGNQPQHF
TGTGCCACCAGCAGACCCGACAGGGGATCAGGCAATCAGCCCCAGCATTTT
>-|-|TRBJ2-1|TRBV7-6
CASSYPQGNEQFF
TGTGCCAGCAGCTATCCCCAGGGGAATGAGCAGTTCTTC
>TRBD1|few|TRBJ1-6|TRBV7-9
CAASGTGINSPLHF
TGTGCCGCTAGTGGGACAGGGATTAATTCACCCCTCCACTTT
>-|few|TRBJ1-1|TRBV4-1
CASSQEGPGTEAFF
TGCGCCAGCAGCCAAGAGGGGCCGGGCACTGAAGCTTTCTTT
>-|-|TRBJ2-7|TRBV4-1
CASSQDLRGYEQYF
TGCGCCAGCAGCCAAGATCTTCGCGGCTACGAGCAGTACTTC
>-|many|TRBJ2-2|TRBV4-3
CASSPSRAGELFF
TGCGCCAGCAGCCCTAGTCGCGCCGGGGAGCTGTTTTTT
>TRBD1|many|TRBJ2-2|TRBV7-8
CASSLEWRDRVTGTGELFF
TGTGCCAGCAGCTTAGAATGGAGGGACAGGGTTACGGGCACCGGGGAGCTGTTTTTT
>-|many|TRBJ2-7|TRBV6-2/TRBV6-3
CASEGQTYEQYF
TGTGCCAGCGAGGGACAAACCTACGAGCAGTACTTC
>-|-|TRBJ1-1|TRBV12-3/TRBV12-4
CASSSPGAGDTEAFF
TGTGCCAGCAGTTCACCAGGGGCCGGGGACACTGAAGCTTTCTTT
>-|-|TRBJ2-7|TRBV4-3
CASSQEQVVYEQYF
TGCGCCAGCAGCCAAGAGCAGGTTGTCTACGAGCAGTACTTC